This is a list of T cell receptor beta chains from one sample in a study of blood T cell repertoires in COVID-19. Sequenced by immunoSEQ multiplex PCR; TCRdb stores in-frame clones only, minus some. The table includes around 30,000 clones, around 89% detected once. The sample was peripheral blood. These receptors all stem from a human donor in a cohort sampled during active COVID-19. Each CDR3 is given with its conserved first and last residue. A D gene is named only where the DNA matches it firmly. Clone size is shown for a subset of rows, as once, few, many or a class of expanded clone.

d_gene	v_gene	j_gene	abundance	CDR3aa	CDR3nt
TRBD2	TRBV6-5	TRBJ2-5	NA	CASTLAGGTQETQYF	TGTGCCAGCACACTGGCGGGGGGCACTCAAGAGACCCAGTACTTC
NA	TRBV6-2/TRBV6-3	TRBJ2-6	NA	CASSYSGQNSGANVLTF	TGTGCCAGCAGTTACTCGGGCCAGAACTCTGGGGCCAACGTCCTGACTTTC
NA	TRBV7-2	TRBJ1-2	NA	CASSLATGQRDKGYTF	TGTGCCAGCAGCTTAGCGACAGGACAGAGGGATAAAGGCTACACCTTC
NA	TRBV9	TRBJ2-7	NA	CASSVGAGRSYEQYF	TGTGCCAGCAGCGTAGGGGCAGGGAGGAGTTACGAGCAGTACTTC
NA	TRBV3-1/TRBV3-2	TRBJ2-7	NA	CASSQGTGTPYEQYF	TGTGCCAGCAGCCAAGGGACCGGGACTCCCTACGAGCAGTACTTC
TRBD1	TRBV2	TRBJ2-7	once	CASSDTDRLYEQYF	TGTGCCAGCAGTGACACGGACAGGCTATACGAGCAGTACTTC
TRBD2	TRBV4-2	TRBJ2-2	NA	CASSYGTSGATGELFF	TGTGCCAGCAGCTACGGGACTAGCGGGGCCACCGGGGAGCTGTTTTTT
TRBD1	TRBV19	TRBJ1-5	NA	CASTPQGSYSNQPQHF	TGTGCCAGTACCCCACAGGGGAGCTATAGCAATCAGCCCCAGCATTTT
TRBD1	TRBV7-9	TRBJ2-7	NA	CASSSRNRTGGTYEQYF	TGTGCCAGCAGCTCCCGAAACAGGACAGGGGGCACCTACGAGCAGTACTTC
NA	TRBV5-6	TRBJ2-7	NA	CASSPTSSYEQYF	TGTGCCAGCAGCCCAACAAGCTCCTACGAGCAGTACTTC
TRBD1	TRBV19	TRBJ2-1	NA	CASSRDRGNYNEQFF	TGTGCCAGTAGTCGAGACAGGGGGAACTACAATGAGCAGTTCTTC
NA	TRBV4-3	TRBJ2-2	NA	CASSQDMTHLGRLFF	TGCGCCAGCAGCCAAGATATGACACACCTCGGGAGGCTGTTTTTT
NA	TRBV4-1	TRBJ2-5	NA	CASSAALVQETQYF	TGCGCCAGCAGCGCCGCGTTGGTCCAAGAGACCCAGTACTTC
NA	TRBV6-1	TRBJ1-4	NA	CASSELAVTNEKLFF	TGTGCCAGCAGTGAATTGGCAGTGACTAATGAAAAACTGTTTTTT
TRBD1	TRBV15	TRBJ2-1	NA	CATSSGTAYNEQFF	TGTGCCACCAGCTCCGGGACAGCATACAATGAGCAGTTCTTC
TRBD1	TRBV3-1/TRBV3-2	TRBJ2-7	NA	CASSQQPTWDRGPSYEQYF	TGTGCCAGCAGCCAACAGCCGACGTGGGACAGGGGGCCCTCCTACGAGCAGTACTTC
NA	TRBV6-2/TRBV6-3	TRBJ1-6	NA	CASSYQDNLNSPLHF	TGTGCCAGCAGTTACCAGGACAATTTGAATTCACCCCTCCACTTT
NA	TRBV7-2	TRBJ2-7	NA	CASSPGLTSYSYEQYF	TGTGCCAGCAGCCCCGGGTTAACTAGCTACTCCTACGAGCAGTACTTC
NA	TRBV4-1	TRBJ1-4	NA	CASSPGQQNEKLFF	TGCGCCAGCAGCCCTGGACAGCAAAATGAAAAACTGTTTTTT
TRBD2	TRBV4-2	TRBJ2-7	few	CASSQERAGDTYEQYF	TGTGCCAGCAGCCAAGAAAGAGCGGGGGATACCTACGAGCAGTACTTC
TRBD2	TRBV6-2/TRBV6-3	TRBJ2-3	NA	CASSPSLAGGTKDTQYF	TGTGCCAGCAGCCCGAGCCTCGCGGGGGGCACTAAAGATACGCAGTATTTT
TRBD1	TRBV25-1	TRBJ2-2	NA	CASSDGTGSTGELFF	TGTGCCAGCAGTGATGGGACAGGGTCCACCGGGGAGCTGTTTTTT
NA	TRBV28	TRBJ2-7	NA	CASTNRVGFGQYF	TGTGCCAGCACTAACAGGGTTGGTTTCGGACAGTACTTC
TRBD2	TRBV25-1	TRBJ2-7	NA	CASSEPGGSYEQYF	TGTGCCAGCAGTGAACCGGGGGGCTCCTACGAGCAGTACTTC
NA	TRBV2	TRBJ2-7	NA	CASSEVRLPARDEQYF	TGTGCCAGCAGTGAAGTGAGACTACCTGCTAGGGACGAGCAGTACTTC
TRBD1	TRBV19	TRBJ1-6	once	CASSKQGSGSPLHF	TGTGCCAGTAGTAAACAGGGGTCGGGTTCACCCCTCCACTTT
TRBD1	TRBV9	TRBJ2-7	NA	CASSGTYRGEQYF	TGTGCCAGCAGCGGGACTTACAGGGGCGAGCAGTACTTC
NA	TRBV19	TRBJ1-1	NA	CASSGTPNTEAFF	TGTGCCAGTAGTGGGACACCAAACACTGAAGCTTTCTTT
NA	TRBV27	TRBJ1-6	NA	CASTPTGNSPYNSPLHF	TGTGCCAGCACCCCGACGGGAAACTCTCCCTATAATTCACCCCTCCACTTT
NA	TRBV19	TRBJ2-5	NA	CATRTAGQETQYF	TGTGCCACCCGGACTGCCGGGCAAGAGACCCAGTACTTC
TRBD1	TRBV4-1	TRBJ2-5	NA	CASSQGRTGDWGQETQYF	TGCGCCAGCAGCCAAGGGAGGACAGGGGACTGGGGACAAGAGACCCAGTACTTC
NA	TRBV7-9	TRBJ1-6	once	CASSLIVAGENSPLHF	TGTGCCAGCAGCTTGATTGTCGCAGGGGAGAATTCACCCCTCCACTTT
NA	TRBV10-3	TRBJ2-7	NA	CAISPGQIYEQYF	TGTGCCATCAGTCCGGGACAAATATACGAGCAGTACTTC
TRBD2	TRBV4-2	TRBJ2-3	once	CASSQEGISGGATDTQYF	TGTGCCAGCAGCCAAGAAGGAATTAGCGGGGGGGCCACAGATACGCAGTATTTT
NA	TRBV6-5	TRBJ1-4	NA	CASAYDRREGKLFF	TGTGCCAGCGCTTACGACAGGCGTGAGGGAAAACTGTTTTTT
TRBD2	TRBV5-1	TRBJ2-3	NA	CASSSTSKGPDTQYF	TGCGCCAGCAGCTCGACTAGCAAGGGGCCAGATACGCAGTATTTT
TRBD1	TRBV3-1/TRBV3-2	TRBJ2-7	NA	CASSPRTGPYEQYF	TGTGCCAGCAGCCCTCGGACAGGGCCTTACGAGCAGTACTTC
TRBD2	TRBV9	TRBJ2-7	NA	CASSVGVAGGYEQYF	TGTGCCAGCAGCGTAGGGGTAGCGGGGGGTTACGAGCAGTACTTC
NA	TRBV5-1	TRBJ2-1	NA	CASSLREAFYNEQFF	TGCGCCAGCAGCTTGCGCGAGGCCTTCTACAATGAGCAGTTCTTC
TRBD1	TRBV27	TRBJ2-7	NA	CASSLLRPRDRGDEQYF	TGTGCCAGCAGTTTATTGAGACCCCGGGACAGGGGGGACGAGCAGTACTTC
NA	TRBV28	TRBJ2-7	once	CASSFGVPYEQYF	TGTGCCAGCAGTTTCGGGGTTCCCTACGAGCAGTACTTC
NA	TRBV7-8	TRBJ2-1	NA	CASSPDTYNEQFF	TGTGCCAGCAGCCCCGACACTTACAATGAGCAGTTCTTC
NA	TRBV4-1	TRBJ1-1	NA	CASSQVGDTEAFF	TGCGCCAGCAGCCAGGTCGGTGACACTGAAGCTTTCTTT
TRBD2	TRBV30	TRBJ2-4	NA	CAWSVGLNGIQYF	TGTGCCTGGAGTGTGGGACTAAACGGCATTCAGTACTTC
NA	TRBV6-5	TRBJ2-7	NA	CASSRQSLGEQYF	TGTGCCAGCAGCCGACAGAGCCTCGGCGAGCAGTACTTC
TRBD1	TRBV10-3	TRBJ2-7	NA	CAISDPTGVEQYF	TGTGCCATCAGTGATCCAACAGGGGTGGAGCAGTACTTC
NA	TRBV27	TRBJ1-2	NA	CASSRSLGGGDGYTF	TGTGCCAGCAGTCGTTCGCTGGGGGGGGGAGATGGCTACACCTTC
NA	TRBV5-1	TRBJ2-4	NA	CASSLAEGRTAKNIQYF	TGCGCCAGCAGCTTGGCCGAGGGGAGGACGGCCAAAAACATTCAGTACTTC
NA	TRBV9	TRBJ2-3	NA	CASSVAGSLDYTQYF	TGTGCCAGCAGCGTAGCGGGTAGCCTCGACTATACGCAGTATTTT
NA	TRBV6-5	TRBJ1-6	NA	CASQGNNSPLHF	TGTGCCAGCCAGGGAAATAATTCACCCCTCCACTTT
TRBD1	TRBV6-5	TRBJ1-2	NA	CASSYGTEDRYTF	TGTGCCAGCAGTTACGGGACAGAGGATCGCTACACCTTC
TRBD2	TRBV7-3	TRBJ2-3	NA	CASSIGTSPTDTQYF	TGTGCCAGCAGCATCGGGACTAGCCCCACAGATACGCAGTATTTT
NA	TRBV6-2/TRBV6-3	TRBJ1-2	NA	CASSPETAGGAWGGYTF	TGTGCCAGCAGTCCCGAGACCGCGGGGGGCGCATGGGGTGGCTACACCTTC
TRBD2	TRBV5-8	TRBJ2-1	NA	CASSLAWGLAGGSSYNEQFF	TGTGCCAGCAGCTTGGCCTGGGGGCTAGCGGGGGGCAGCTCCTACAATGAGCAGTTCTTC
TRBD1	TRBV7-9	TRBJ1-2	few	CASSEGQGNYGYTF	TGTGCCAGCAGCGAGGGACAGGGCAACTATGGCTACACCTTC